The 14 T cell receptor beta chains in this list originate from one sample, sequenced in a study of T cells expressing NK-cell markers. TCRdb reprocessed the 5' RACE reads, with one entry per CDR3 protein and no DNA. This repertoire comprises 350,000 to 400,000 distinct CDR3 sequences; its ten largest clones make up roughly 10%. Source material: blood T cells: a sorted CD56 or NKG2C T cell subset, CD4+ or CD8+ T cells, or bulk PBMC T cells (not recorded which). The receptors shown here come from a woman aged 50 to 60 in good health.

The chain has TRBV20-1 and TRBJ2-7; TCRdb selects TRBD1, and the lack of DNA leaves this call unchecked. The CDR3 covers 13 residues. Germline V gives CDR1 DFQATT, CDR2 SNEGSKA (reference sequence). The CDR3 loop is CSARIAPSDEQYF.

The chain couples TRBV5-6 to TRBJ2-2. The germline V gene has CDR1 SGHDT and CDR2 YYEEEE. The CDR3 totals 15 residues. The CDR3 protein is CASSRLEMNTGELFF.

CDR3 residues: CASSLARGGGPEAFF. V and J are TRBV5-1 and TRBJ1-1; the TCRdb call, TRBD1, lacks DNA for checking. The CDR3 is 15 amino acids. CDR1 and CDR2 (germline): SGHRS, YFSETQ.

V gene TRBV6-1 combines with J gene TRBJ2-3; TCRdb gives TRBD2 as the D gene, but with no DNA this cannot be confirmed. Germline V CDR1 and CDR2: MNHNS, SASEGT. This CDR3 contains 14 residues. The CDR3: CASGDGLPTDTQYF.

The rearrangement joins TRBV21-1 to TRBJ2-7. TRBV21-1 is an annotated pseudogene. The CDR3 contains 13 residues. The CDR3 sequence: CASSKVGAIEQYF.

The chain links TRBV24-1 to TRBJ2-3; TCRdb picks TRBD2, but there is no DNA to check that call. The germline CDR1 and CDR2 sequences are KGHDR and SFDVKD. This CDR3 is built from 16 residues. The CDR3 region is CATSDLTSGSVYTQYF.

This rearrangement joins TRBV12-3 or TRBV12-4 to TRBJ1-5. The CDR3 length is 12 residues. This chain's CDR3 is CASSLSFQPQHF.

The chain combines TRBV11-2 with TRBJ2-7; checking the TCRdb D call of TRBD2 is not possible without DNA. From germline, CDR1 is SGHAT and CDR2 FQNNGV. The CDR3 covers 15 residues. The CDR3 sequence is CASSSGFSLVGEQYF.

The chain employs TRBV6-1 and TRBJ2-1; TCRdb names TRBD2, which stays unverified in the absence of DNA. Germline CDR1 is MNHNS and CDR2 is SASEGT. CDR3 length: 16 amino acids. This CDR3 reads CASSVSGGPSYNEQFF.

The genes are TRBV29-1 and TRBJ2-2; TCRdb returns TRBD1, unconfirmable since there is no DNA. The CDR3 consists of 19 residues. CDR1 SQVTM and CDR2 ANQGSEA come from the germline V gene. CDR3: CSGMDGAGTGGIPTGELFF.

V is TRBV29-1 and J is TRBJ2-2; without DNA, the TCRdb call of TRBD1 cannot be checked. Germline CDR1 SQVTM, CDR2 ANQGSEA. The CDR3 has 12 residues. CDR3 residues: CSHRDSIGELFF.

The genes are TRBV12-3 or TRBV12-4 and TRBJ2-2. CDR3 length: 13 residues. The CDR3 here is CASSLRSVGELFF.

The chain links TRBV12-3 or TRBV12-4 to TRBJ2-3; as DNA is missing, the TRBD2 call by TCRdb cannot be tested. The CDR3 consists of 14 residues. Here the CDR3 reads CASSGLPWADTQYF.

This rearrangement joins TRBV9 to TRBJ1-1. The length of the CDR3 is 15 residues. Germline V gene lookup returns CDR1 SGDLS and CDR2 YYNGEE. CDR3 sequence reads: CASSPGGGLNTEAFF. Drawing the rest from reference TRBV9 and TRBJ1-1, the complete variable domain is DSGVTQTPKHLITATGQRVTLRCSPRSGDLSVYWYQQSLDQGLQFLIQYYNGEERAKGNILERFSAQQFPDLHSELNLSSLELGDSALYFCASSPGGGLNTEAFFGQGTRLTVV.